Listed here are 8 T cell receptor beta chains from one sample, sequenced in a study of post-analysis software for immune sequencing data (dated by TCRdb to about 2015). The paper's findings and limits, for the study overall: A few TRBV segments, including TRBV5-6, TRBV5-1 and TRBV20-1, were significantly more frequent in patients than controls.

The method was PCR. This sample was sequenced with an Illumina HiSeq 2500. Unique molecular identifiers were incorporated into TCR beta cDNA libraries to reduce PCR and sequencing biases. Starting from the raw public reads, TCRdb applied fastp trimming at Q25, assembled clones with MiXCR and retained in-frame beta chains. When rows share a CDR3 protein, they turn into one entry using the most common DNA and genes. This sample is represented by a few hundred thousand distinct CDR3 sequences; 39% of them were singletons. The top ten hold about 7.6% of the sample. Antigen specificity for these receptors is unknown. Sample: blood. These receptors all stem from a girl aged 2 to 9 with multiple sclerosis.

Concerning this clonotype: Germline is not matched at one junction end, which may reflect a read error. The rearrangement joins TRBV11-2 to TRBJ2-3; 9 positions agree with TRBD2. The CDR3 runs to 15 residues. Germline CDR1 reads SGHAT; CDR2 reads FQNNGV. The CDR3 sequence is CASSLVPSGADAQYF. As DNA, the CDR3 is TGTGCCAGCAGCTTAGTCCCTAGCGGGGCAGATGCGCAGTATTTT.

This clonotype has just one count. The chain combines TRBV5-1 with TRBJ2-6; 8 bases are a match to TRBD1. This CDR3 comprises 15 residues. CDR1 SGHRS and CDR2 YFSETQ come from the germline V gene. V shed 4 bases, J shed 3 bases, and the junction held 3 bases outside the gene matches. CDR3 nucleotide sequence: TGCGCCAGCAGCACCAGGGGGCATGGGGCCAACGTCCTGACTTTC. Protein: CASSTRGHGANVLTF.

The J gene is TRBJ1-2, the V gene TRBV6-6; 7 nucleotides align to TRBD1. The CDR3 sequence is 16 residues long. Germline V gives CDR1 MNHNY, CDR2 SVGAGI (reference sequence). J was trimmed by 4 bases and V by 4 bases; bases with no gene match: 12. CDR3 in amino acids: CASSFPFEGARYGYTF. The CDR3 DNA sequence: TGTGCCAGCAGTTTCCCGTTTGAGGGGGCCCGCTATGGCTACACCTTC.

J is TRBJ1-2 and V is TRBV27; no clear D gene. The V and J ends lost 5 bases and 8 bases respectively, with 15 bases between them. The CDR3 contains 13 residues. CDR1 is MNHEY and CDR2 is SMNVEV in the germline V gene (reference sequence). In nucleotides, the CDR3 is TGTGCCAGCAGTAAGGGTCCCTTATCCGGCTACACCTTC. Amino acid sequence: CASSKGPLSGYTF.

The V gene is TRBV12-3 or TRBV12-4, the J gene TRBJ2-7, with 8 bases that match TRBD1. The CDR3 loop spans 14 amino acids. Losses at the gene ends were 8 bases for V and 1 base for J; bases not matched to a gene: 7. CDR3 DNA: TGTGCCAGCCAAAGGGACAGGCCATCCTACGAGCAGTACTTC. Residues: CASQRDRPSYEQYF.

This rearrangement joins TRBV27 to TRBJ1-2; 8 bases fit TRBD1. Trimming took 8 bases from V and 5 from J; bases not matched to a gene: 7. This CDR3 is 13 amino acids long. Germline V gives CDR1 MNHEY, CDR2 SMNVEV (reference sequence). The CDR3 region has the DNA TGTGCCAGCGGCCAGGGGGCCAAGTATGGCTACACCTTC. Protein product: CASGQGAKYGYTF.

This clonotype was recorded a few times. V and J are TRBV15 and TRBJ2-7; 8 bases are a match to TRBD2. V trimming: 3 bases; J trimming: 2 bases; junction bases outside the gene matches: 9. The CDR3 runs to 16 residues. Looked up from germline, CDR1 is LNHNV and CDR2 is YYDKDF (reference sequence). The CDR3 coding sequence is TGTGCCACCAGCAGCCCCGGGACTAGTCTAACCTACGAGCAGTACTTC. Encoded protein: CATSSPGTSLTYEQYF.

The rearrangement uses TRBV27 and TRBJ2-1; D tentatively fits TRBD1 or TRBD2 (5 bases each). Trimming pared 3 bases from V and 3 bases from J, leaving 12 bases between. The CDR3 runs to 15 residues. Germline CDR1 is MNHEY and CDR2 is SMNVEV (reference sequence). CDR3 nucleotides: TGTGCCAGCAGTTTTATGGGGGTTTACTACAATGAGCAGTTCTTC. Translating gives CASSFMGVYYNEQFF.